One and the same sample provided the 8 T cell receptor beta chains below, sequenced in a study of blood T cells in healthy people across ages. A sample-barcoded 5' primer and a J-beta primer mix were used in a second PCR of about 6 to 11 cycles. TCRdb ran MiXCR on the 5' RACE reads and lists one entry per CDR3 protein. The data hold about 640,000 distinct CDR3 sequences, with about 30% observed a single time. Sequencing was done on a sample of blood. These receptors originate from a woman at least 80 years old in good health.

This clonotype was picked up many times. The V and J genes are TRBV7-3 and TRBJ2-6; a weak D match, TRBD1 (5 bases). Germline V CDR1 and CDR2: SGHTA, FQGTGA. This CDR3 is 15 amino acids long. The V gene lost 4 bases and the J gene lost 2 bases, with 9 bases spanning the gap. CDR3 nucleotide sequence: TGTGCCAGCAGCTCTACAGGCCCTGGGGCCAACGTCCTGACTTTC. Encoded protein: CASSSTGPGANVLTF.

This clonotype has a handful of counts. The chain employs TRBV4-1 and TRBJ1-1, with 7 bases aligning to TRBD1. This CDR3 spans 16 amino acids. V lost 4 bases and J lost 0; bases outside the gene matches: 8. The germline gives CDR1 MGHRA, CDR2 YSYEKL. In nucleotides, the CDR3 is TGCGCCAGCAGCCCGGAGGTTCAGGGGGTGAACACTGAAGCTTTCTTT. This encodes CASSPEVQGVNTEAFF.

This clonotype was seen more than once but under ten times. The genes are TRBV7-2 and TRBJ2-1, with D perhaps TRBD2 (6 bases). This CDR3 is built from 15 residues. V gave up 4 bases and J gave up 3 bases, with 13 bases separating them. Germline V gives CDR1 SGHTA, CDR2 FQGNSA. CDR3 amino acids: CASSSGGTLYNEQFF. The CDR3 nucleotides read TGTGCCAGCAGCTCCGGGGGTACTCTCTACAATGAGCAGTTCTTC.

This clonotype was recorded a few times. Given a much more abundant clone one base away, this may be a read error. V is TRBV20-1 and J is TRBJ2-1; D possibly corresponds to TRBD2 (6 bases). The J call may be faulty, since TRBJ2-7 better matches the DNA end. The CDR3 loop spans 15 amino acids. The germline CDR1 and CDR2 sequences are DFQATT and SNEGSKA (reference sequence). CDR3 sequence (DNA): TGCAGTGCTTTGATAGCGGCTAGCTCCTACAATGAGCAGTACTTC. Translation: CSALIAASSYNEQYF.

This chain uses TRBV13 with TRBJ2-1; D might be TRBD1 (6 bases). Deletions cut 5 bases from V and 10 bases from J, with 15 bases between. The CDR3 covers 13 residues. CDR1 is PRHDT, CDR2 FYEKMQ, per germline (reference sequence). Here the CDR3 reads CASSRQANYEQFF. The CDR3 DNA follows: TGTGCCAGCAGCCGACAGGCCAACTACGAGCAGTTCTTC.

In its sample, this clonotype was seen a few times. The chain is built from TRBV27 and TRBJ1-5; possibly TRBD1 for D (5 bases). Germline-derived CDR1 and CDR2 are MNHEY and SMNVEV (reference sequence). This CDR3 comprises 15 residues. Trimming pared 6 bases from V and 9 bases from J, leaving 21 bases between. This chain's CDR3 is CASSPGTGRSPPQHF. In nucleotides, the CDR3 is TGTGCCAGCAGCCCTGGGACGGGCCGCAGCCCGCCCCAGCATTTT.

The chain links TRBV6-2 or TRBV6-3 to TRBJ2-5; 7 bases map to TRBD1. CDR3 length: 16 amino acids. Trimming took 5 bases from V and 5 from J; bases not matched to a gene: 14. The germline V gene encodes CDR1 MNHEY and CDR2 SVGEGT. The CDR3 coding sequence is TGTGCCAGCAGTCCCCAGAGACAGGGAACAGAGGAGACCCAGTACTTC. Its translation is CASSPQRQGTEETQYF.

In its sample, this clonotype was seen a few times. An end of the junction does not agree with germline; a read error may underlie this. The rearrangement links TRBV5-1 to TRBJ2-1; the D is unclear. CDR1 and CDR2 from the germline V gene are SGHRS and YFSETQ. CDR3 size: 12 residues. The DNA for the CDR3 is TGTGCCAGCAGCTGGGGTAGCAATGAGCAGTTCTTC. It codes for CASSWGSNEQFF.